The T cell receptor beta chain under discussion was sequenced for a study of technical replicates of blood from several donors. Method: immunoSEQ multiplex PCR; TCRdb's copy keeps in-frame clones and lacks some. Altogether under 95,000 clones are present, roughly 98% being singletons, with the ten largest covering approximately 0.15%. The CDR3 length is 13 residues. Germline CDR1 reads LNHDA; CDR2 reads SQIVND (reference sequence). V dropped 5 bases and J dropped 1 base, with 8 bases sitting between them. The sequence was collected from a human donor in good health. The chain employs TRBV19 and TRBJ1-1; D possibly corresponds to TRBD1 (5 bases). The material sequenced was T cells isolated from PBMCs. CDR3 in amino acids: CASSLQENTEAFF. In DNA, the CDR3 is TGTGCCAGTAGTTTACAGGAGAACACTGAAGCTTTCTTT.